These 15 T cell receptor beta chains were sequenced from one sample in a study of cytomegalovirus exposure and HLA in healthy donors. The PCR employed 60 Vbeta primers together with 13 Jbeta primers. Here immunoSEQ multiplex PCR was the method, and the copy in TCRdb shows in-frame clones only, minus some. Of about 160,000 clones listed, about 82% are singletons. The sample was PBMCs. All receptors derive from a woman in her twenties or thirties in good health and CMV-seropositive.

In this sample, this clone turned up once. An end of the junction does not agree with germline; a read error may underlie this. The chain employs TRBV4-2 and TRBJ2-1; TRBD2 matches 12 bases. The length of the CDR3 is 16 residues. Germline CDR1 and CDR2: LGHNA and YNFKEQ. The CDR3 DNA reads TGTGCCGGCAGCCAGAGGACTAGCGGGGCCTACAATGAGCAGTTCTTC. Translating gives CAGSQRTSGAYNEQFF.

Only a few counts were recorded for this clone. The chain is built from TRBV6-5 and TRBJ1-1; no reliable D call. CDR1 and CDR2 (germline): MNHEY, SVGAGI. The V gene lost 8 bases and the J gene lost 4 bases, with 14 bases spanning the gap. CDR3 size: 13 residues. The DNA for the CDR3 is TGTGCCAGCGGACTAGTGAAGAGCACTGAAGCTTTCTTT. Encoded protein: CASGLVKSTEAFF.

The V call is TRBV7-2, the J call TRBJ1-1; weak D call: TRBD1 (5 bases). From germline, CDR1 is SGHTA and CDR2 FQGNSA. V lost 3 bases, J lost 4 bases, and 15 bases lay in between. The CDR3 contains 15 residues. Written as DNA, the CDR3 is TGTGCCAGCAGCTTTCGGACATTCTCACCCACTGAAGCTTTCTTT. Its protein is CASSFRTFSPTEAFF.

V and J are TRBV7-6 and TRBJ2-1, with D unresolved. The CDR3 consists of 16 residues. Trimming stripped 0 bases from V and 0 bases from J, with 9 bases between. Germline V gene data show CDR1 as SGHVS and CDR2 as FNYEAQ. The CDR3 bases are TGTGCCAGCAGCTTAGCACGCGGCACCTCCTACAATGAGCAGTTCTTC. The encoded protein is CASSLARGTSYNEQFF.

The chain has TRBV29-1 and TRBJ2-3; 9 bases map to TRBD2. Germline values: CDR1 SQVTM, CDR2 ANQGSEA. V was clipped by 7 bases and J by 3 bases; unmatched bases: 5. This CDR3 contains 13 residues. The CDR3 nucleotides are TGCAGCGCCTACACTAGCGGGACAGATACGCAGTATTTT. Encoded protein: CSAYTSGTDTQYF.

V is TRBV11-2 and J is TRBJ2-1, with 11 nucleotides matching TRBD2. The CDR3 spans 15 residues. Losses at the gene ends were 10 bases for V and 9 bases for J; bases not matched to a gene: 14. In germline, CDR1 is SGHAT, CDR2 FQNNGV. CDR3 loop: CAIPLSGGALGEQFF. CDR3 DNA sequence: TGTGCCATCCCTCTTAGCGGGGGGGCTTTGGGTGAGCAGTTCTTC.

The J gene is TRBJ1-4, the V gene TRBV19; D ambiguous. Trimming removed 5 bases from V and 8 bases from J, with 21 bases in between. The CDR3 is 16 residues long. CDR1 and CDR2 from the germline V gene are LNHDA and SQIVND (reference sequence). The CDR3 DNA is TGTGCCAGTAGTGAAATCTTCGGGGTGGGAGAGGAAAAACTGTTTTTT. This gives the protein CASSEIFGVGEEKLFF.

The J gene is TRBJ1-1, the V gene TRBV5-6; 8 nucleotides match TRBD1. The length of the CDR3 is 14 residues. The V segment lost 4 bases and the J segment 3 bases; nucleotides outside the gene matches: 5. Germline assignment: CDR1 SGHDT and CDR2 YYEEEE. The CDR3 spells CASSSRGRYTEAFF. The DNA of the CDR3 is TGTGCCAGCAGCAGCAGGGGGCGCTACACTGAAGCTTTCTTT.

J is TRBJ1-1 and V is TRBV14; tentative D call: TRBD1 (5 bases). Trimming took off 4 bases at V and 2 bases at J, with 20 bases between the two ends. This CDR3 is built from 17 residues. Germline V gives CDR1 SGHDN, CDR2 FVKESK. CDR3 DNA: TGTGCCAGCAGCCTAAGTCTTTACGGGGGTGCAAACACTGAAGCTTTCTTT. Amino acids: CASSLSLYGGANTEAFF.

The gene calls are TRBV6-6 and TRBJ1-5; D unclear. Germline CDR1 reads MNHNY; CDR2 reads SVGAGI (reference sequence). The CDR3 spans 15 residues. Trimming stripped 0 bases from V and 7 bases from J, with 13 bases between. This CDR3 is CASSYSAGERQPQHF. DNA of the CDR3: TGTGCCAGCAGTTACTCGGCCGGGGAGAGGCAGCCCCAGCATTTT.

The rearrangement uses TRBV19 and TRBJ2-7; D is possibly TRBD1 (5 bases). With 10 bases removed from V and 0 bases from J, the gap between germline ends came to 10 bases. The V gene's germline CDR1 is LNHDA and CDR2 SQIVND (reference sequence). This CDR3 is built from 12 residues. The CDR3: CATTDFSYEQYF. CDR3 nucleotide sequence: TGTGCCACGACAGATTTCTCCTACGAGCAGTACTTC. The complete variable domain, with remaining parts taken from reference TRBV19 and TRBJ2-7, reads DGGITQSPKYLFRKEGQNVTLSCEQNLNHDAMYWYRQDPGQGLRLIYYSQIVNDFQKGDIAEGYSVSREKKESFPLTVTSAQKNPTAFYLCATTDFSYEQYFGPGTRLTVT.

The CDR3 sequence: CAISLGPSSYEQYF. The CDR3, as DNA: TGTGCCATCAGCCTGGGCCCGAGCTCCTACGAGCAGTACTTC. The gene calls are TRBV10-3 and TRBJ2-7; D gene ambiguous. CDR3 length equals 14 residues. CDR1 is ENHRY and CDR2 is SYGVKD in the germline V gene. V lost 6 bases, J lost 0 bases, and 12 bases lay in between.

This clone came up once. The chain is built from TRBV21-1 and TRBJ1-5; the table calls TRBD1, which could not be checked here. TRBV21-1 is termed a pseudogene. This CDR3 comprises 17 residues. Here the CDR3 DNA reads TGTGCCAGCAGCAACCGCGGGGACAGGGGGGTTAATCAGCCCCAGCATTTT. It translates to CASSNRGDRGVNQPQHF.

The gene calls are TRBV5-4 and TRBJ1-2, with 10 bases aligning to TRBD1. CDR3 length: 15 residues. Germline values: CDR1 SGHNT, CDR2 YYREEE (reference sequence). V was clipped by 4 bases and J by 4 bases; unmatched bases: 7. CDR3 region: CASSSDRGRFYGYTF. The CDR3 DNA sequence: TGTGCCAGCAGCAGCGACAGGGGGCGTTTCTATGGCTACACCTTC.

The V and J genes are TRBV6-5 and TRBJ2-3, with a weak D call TRBD1 (7 bases). Between the trimmed V and J ends, which lost 3 bases and 0 bases, there was a span of 13 bases. This CDR3 has 16 residues. The germline CDR1 and CDR2 sequences are MNHEY and SVGAGI. CDR3 region: CASSYRQGGSTDTQYF. The DNA of the CDR3 is TGTGCCAGCAGTTATCGACAGGGAGGTAGCACAGATACGCAGTATTTT.